The clone carrying this TCR beta chain was counted only a few times. Its antigen is undetermined. The total RNA that was extracted per sample amounted to at least 5 micrograms. The second PCR ran about 6 to 12 cycles with a sample-barcoded 5' primer and J-beta primers. TCRdb processed the 5' RACE reads anew with MiXCR; each CDR3 protein has one entry. The repertoire has about 1,500,000 distinct CDR3 sequences, roughly 28% of them found once; the top ten carry over 7%. The data were obtained in a study of blood T cells in healthy people across ages. Broader study findings: Both naive CD4+ cell counts and diversity were greater in long-lived donors than in aged donors.

Looked up from germline, CDR1 is MNHEY and CDR2 is SVGEGT. V was pared by 6 bases and J by 5 bases, with 11 bases of the junction left unmatched. The CDR3 is 15 amino acids. The chain joins TRBV6-2 or TRBV6-3 to TRBJ2-7; 9 bases map to TRBD1. Sequenced input: blood. This TCR derives from a woman aged 25 to 39 in good health. The CDR3 nucleotides are TGTGCCAGCAGCCAGGCGGGGACAGGGAACAACGAGCAGTACTTC. This encodes CASSQAGTGNNEQYF.